This TCR beta chain was profiled in a study of T cells in Graves' hyperthyroidism and ophthalmopathy. This CDR3 spans 20 amino acids. Trimming removed 0 bases from V and 1 base from J, with 23 bases in between. Germline V gene sequence: CDR1 ENHRY, CDR2 SYGVKD. The PBMCs were taken from approximately 11 ml of fresh peripheral blood. The study's findings and limits: Onset of ophthalmopathy came a median approximately 6.9 months after the model predicted it.

There were TCR beta CDR3 regions amplified from RNA transcripts. A first-round RT-PCR of the TCR CDR3 used the HTBI primer set. TCRdb analysed the multiplex PCR reads with MiXCR anew, one entry per CDR3 protein. This sample has 500,000 to 550,000 distinct CDR3 sequences, with about 20% found just once. With regard to this clonotype: The antigen is unknown.

V usage is TRBV10-3 and J usage is TRBJ2-3, with D perhaps matching TRBD2 (7 bases). The clonotype comes from a middle-aged man with Graves' ophthalmopathy. Sample: blood. The CDR3 is CAISESQRGGVAPGTDTQYF. The CDR3 bases are TGTGCCATCAGTGAGTCACAAAGGGGGGGAGTCGCCCCGGGCACAGATACGCAGTATTTT.